These 26 T cell receptor beta chains were all obtained from the same sample, sequenced in a study of PD-1 blockade in classical Hodgkin lymphoma. Repertoires were generated with immunoSEQ multiplex PCR, while TCRdb's copy carries only in-frame clones and drops some. The table records about 11,000 clones, over 70% of them present only once. In every patient, relapse followed autologous stem cell transplantation, while exposure to brentuximab vedotin differed. Sequenced material: peripheral blood mononuclear cells (PBMCs), taken at baseline. All receptors derive from a human donor with classical Hodgkin lymphoma.

This chain connects TRBV19 to TRBJ1-1; 7 bases are a match to TRBD1. With V trimmed by 10 bases and J by 4 bases, 12 bases remained unmatched. The CDR3 totals 14 residues. The V gene's germline CDR1 is LNHDA and CDR2 SQIVND (reference sequence). The DNA of the CDR3 is TGTGCCACTCAGGTAACAGGGGCAGTCACTGAAGCTTTCTTT. It encodes CATQVTGAVTEAFF.

The chain combines TRBV19 with TRBJ2-7, with D maybe TRBD2 (6 bases). The CDR3 extends over 13 amino acids. CDR1 LNHDA and CDR2 SQIVND come from the germline V gene (reference sequence). V lost 5 bases, J lost 2 bases, and 10 bases lay in between. CDR3 DNA sequence: TGTGCCAGTAGTCCCAGACTAGCCTACGAGCAGTACTTC. It codes for CASSPRLAYEQYF.

This clone was seen only a few times. The chain has TRBV5-8 and TRBJ2-7, with 8 positions matching TRBD1. With V trimmed by 0 bases and J by 5 bases, 4 bases remained unmatched. The CDR3 has 14 amino acids. Germline CDR1 SGHTS, CDR2 YDEGEE. CDR3 region: CASSLGTGLHEQYF. The DNA for the CDR3 is TGTGCCAGCAGCTTGGGGACAGGGTTACACGAGCAGTACTTC.

The CDR3 sequence: CASSLGQGAGTGELFF. The CDR3 DNA is TGCGCCAGCAGCCTCGGACAGGGTGCGGGCACCGGGGAGCTGTTTTTT. The gene calls are TRBV5-1 and TRBJ2-2, with 8 bases identical to TRBD1. V shed 4 bases and J 4 bases; nucleotides not matched to a gene: 9. This CDR3 comprises 16 residues. Germline V lookup: CDR1 SGHRS, CDR2 YFSETQ.

The chain combines TRBV6-1 with TRBJ1-2; TRBD1 aligns across 7 bases. This CDR3 is 16 amino acids long. The V and J ends lost 3 bases and 6 bases, in that order; junction bases with no gene match: 13. Germline V CDR1 and CDR2: MNHNS, SASEGT. The CDR3: CASSENRGGWGNGYTF. CDR3 DNA sequence: TGTGCCAGCAGTGAGAACAGGGGAGGGTGGGGGAATGGCTACACCTTC.

The chain uses TRBV28 and TRBJ2-5, with a weak D call TRBD2 (5 bases). The CDR3 contains 12 residues. Germline-derived CDR1 and CDR2 are MDHEN and SYDVKM. The V gene lost 6 bases and the J gene lost 5 bases, with 10 bases spanning the gap. CDR3 bases: TGTGCCAGCAGAGTGACGGGGGAGACCCAGTACTTC. Amino acid sequence: CASRVTGETQYF.

The chain combines TRBV6-4 with TRBJ2-3; 11 positions agree with TRBD2. The CDR3 totals 17 residues. Losses at the gene ends were 7 bases for V and 1 base for J; bases not matched to a gene: 10. Germline V CDR1 and CDR2: MRHNA, SNTAGT. The CDR3 coding sequence is TGTGCCAGCACCCGGGGGGGACTAGCGGACTGCACAGATACGCAGTATTTT. This codes for CASTRGGLADCTDTQYF.

Only a few counts were recorded for this clone. J is TRBJ1-1 and V is TRBV2; 10 bases fit TRBD1. The CDR3 has 15 amino acids. V was pared by 7 bases and J by 1 base, with 6 bases of the junction left unmatched. Germline CDR1 and CDR2: SNHLY and FYNNEI. CDR3 protein: CASTGDRGRNTEAFF. CDR3 coding DNA: TGTGCCAGCACTGGGGACAGGGGACGGAACACTGAAGCTTTCTTT.

For the CDR3, the DNA is TGTGCCAGCAGCTTAGCGTGGGGTTATGAGCAGTTCTTC. The encoded protein is CASSLAWGYEQFF. The V gene is TRBV7-6, the J gene TRBJ2-1; D not resolved. V lost 0 bases and J 8 bases, leaving 8 bases between the germline ends. The CDR3 runs to 13 residues. CDR1 is SGHVS, CDR2 FNYEAQ, per germline.

This sequence joins TRBV7-9 and TRBJ2-5; D not certain. The CDR3 runs to 13 residues. CDR1 is SEHNR, CDR2 FQNEAQ, per germline (reference sequence). The V and J ends lost 6 bases and 1 base respectively, with 9 bases between them. The CDR3 reads CASSFRVQETQYF. CDR3 sequence (DNA): TGTGCCAGCAGTTTCCGGGTCCAAGAGACCCAGTACTTC.

The chain recombines TRBV5-6 with TRBJ1-4; D call uncertain. Trimming left V 4 bases short and J 4 bases short, with 8 bases between. The CDR3 spans 13 residues. Germline loops: CDR1 SGHDT, CDR2 YYEEEE. The CDR3 DNA sequence: TGTGCCAGCAGCGAGAGCCTTAATGAAAAACTGTTTTTT. Protein: CASSESLNEKLFF.

The rearrangement uses TRBV18 and TRBJ2-1; 8 bases fit TRBD2. After removal of 5 bases from V and 1 base from J, the junction contained 7 bases not matched to a gene. Germline V lookup: CDR1 KGHSH, CDR2 LQKENI. CDR3 length: 16 amino acids. This CDR3 is CASSSTSGGSYNEQFF. The CDR3 region has the DNA TGTGCCAGCTCATCCACTAGCGGAGGATCCTACAATGAGCAGTTCTTC.

The genes are TRBV2 and TRBJ2-2, with 8 bases fitting TRBD2. The CDR3 is 16 amino acids. V gave up 0 bases and J gave up 5 bases; unmatched junction bases: 5. Germline lookup yields CDR1 SNHLY and CDR2 FYNNEI. CDR3 amino acids: CASSEAGAGVTGELFF. CDR3 coding DNA: TGTGCCAGCAGTGAAGCAGGAGCGGGAGTGACCGGGGAGCTGTTTTTT.

This sequence joins TRBV7-4 and TRBJ2-7; TRBD2 matches 11 bases. Germline values: CDR1 SGHVT, CDR2 SQSDAQ. J lost 7 bases, V lost 5 bases, and 7 bases had no gene match. This CDR3 contains 14 residues. CDR3 nucleotide sequence: TGTGCCAGCAGCCCAGGACTAGCGGGCGGGGAGCAGTACTTC. It is translated as CASSPGLAGGEQYF.

A few counts support this clone. The V call is TRBV7-3, the J call TRBJ1-1, with TRBD1 as a possible D gene (6 bases). Germline CDR1 SGHTA, CDR2 FQGTGA. The CDR3 is 13 residues long. Between the trimmed V and J ends, which lost 2 bases and 5 bases, there was a span of 9 bases. The CDR3: CASSLQGRTEAFF. CDR3 in DNA: TGTGCCAGCAGCTTACAGGGGCGGACTGAAGCTTTCTTT.

The J gene is TRBJ2-1, the V gene TRBV6-6; D gene uncertain. The CDR3 runs 13 residues. The V gene lost 2 bases and the J gene lost 6 bases, with 8 bases spanning the gap. Per germline, CDR1 MNHNY and CDR2 SVGAGI (reference sequence). CDR3 nucleotides: TGTGCCAGCAGTTACACTGGTGCCAATGAGCAGTTCTTC. Amino acid sequence: CASSYTGANEQFF.

Here the CDR3 DNA reads TGCGCCAGCAGCTTGGTCCCCAGGGGGCCTCAGATTGAAGCTTTCTTT. Protein product: CASSLVPRGPQIEAFF. This chain uses TRBV5-1 with TRBJ1-1; TRBD1 matches 8 bases. Germline CDR1 is SGHRS and CDR2 is YFSETQ. The CDR3 is made up of 16 amino acids. The V gene end was trimmed by 0 bases and the J gene end by 7 bases; junction bases not matched to a gene: 11.

V and J are TRBV6-9 and TRBJ1-5; no clear D. CDR1 is MNHGY and CDR2 is SVAAGI in the germline V gene. The CDR3 is made up of 14 amino acids. V lost 2 bases, J lost 3 bases, and 8 bases lay in between. In nucleotides, the CDR3 is TGTGCCAGCAGTTATGATAGTATCAATCAGCCCCAGCATTTT. This encodes CASSYDSINQPQHF.

The chain links TRBV28 to TRBJ1-1; possibly TRBD1 for D (5 bases). Per germline, CDR1 MDHEN and CDR2 SYDVKM. The V and J ends lost 2 bases and 11 bases respectively, with 21 bases between them. The CDR3 length is 15 residues. The CDR3 nucleotides read TGTGCCAGCAGTTTAATCTCTGGCGCACCAAGGGGTGCTTTCTTT. Translation: CASSLISGAPRGAFF.

V is TRBV19 and J is TRBJ1-2; 11 bases match TRBD1. V dropped 7 bases and J dropped 4; count of bases not matched to a gene: 5. Per the germline V gene, CDR1 is LNHDA and CDR2 is SQIVND (reference sequence). This CDR3 contains 14 residues. The CDR3 here is CASTPGQGVYGYTF. For the CDR3, the DNA is TGTGCCAGTACCCCGGGACAGGGGGTCTATGGCTACACCTTC. Looking up the rest from reference TRBV19 and TRBJ1-2 gives the full variable domain: DGGITQSPKYLFRKEGQNVTLSCEQNLNHDAMYWYRQDPGQGLRLIYYSQIVNDFQKGDIAEGYSVSREKKESFPLTVTSAQKNPTAFYLCASTPGQGVYGYTFGSGTRLTVV.

The J gene is TRBJ1-6, the V gene TRBV11-3; D may be TRBD1 (5 bases). This CDR3 comprises 17 residues. V was shortened by 5 bases and J by 4 bases, with 18 bases between the two germline ends. CDR1 SGHNT and CDR2 YENEEA come from the germline V gene. The CDR3 DNA reads TGTGCCAGCAGCCTAATTCGGATGGGACTTTATAATTCACCCCTCCACTTT. Translating gives CASSLIRMGLYNSPLHF.

This clone was counted a few times. The same CDR3 arises from other DNA sequences in this sample as well. The J gene is TRBJ1-2, the V gene TRBV29-1, with D possibly matching TRBD1 (5 bases). V shed 3 bases and J shed 4 bases, with 6 bases lying between them. Germline V CDR1 and CDR2: SQVTM, ANQGSEA. The CDR3 is 11 amino acids. CDR3: CSVERGYGYTF. In DNA, the CDR3 is TGCAGCGTTGAGAGGGGCTATGGCTACACCTTC.

J is TRBJ2-7 and V is TRBV5-6; 7 bases match TRBD2. Germline trimming cut 4 bases from V and 1 base from J; bases unmatched to any gene: 8. Germline values: CDR1 SGHDT, CDR2 YYEEEE. CDR3 size: 15 residues. Here the CDR3 DNA reads TGTGCCAGCAGCCAAGGGACTACCTATTCCTACGAGCAGTACTTC. This sequence encodes CASSQGTTYSYEQYF.

By share, this clone ranks as medium-sized (0.01 to 0.1%). The CDR3 protein is CASSLGLRRVNTEAFF. The DNA for the CDR3 is TGTGCCAGCAGCTTAGGTTTGAGGAGGGTGAACACTGAAGCTTTCTTT. The chain has TRBV7-2 and TRBJ1-1; D gene uncertain. V was cut by 1 base and J by 0 bases, with 12 bases left in between. This CDR3 spans 16 amino acids. CDR1 SGHTA and CDR2 FQGNSA come from the germline V gene.

This rearrangement joins TRBV7-2 to TRBJ2-7, with D maybe TRBD1 (6 bases). V lost 5 bases and J 0 bases, leaving 11 bases between the germline ends. The CDR3 covers 14 residues. Germline V gene sequence: CDR1 SGHTA, CDR2 FQGNSA. CDR3 residues: CASSPGQLSYEQYF. The CDR3 DNA sequence: TGTGCCAGCAGCCCAGGACAGCTCTCCTACGAGCAGTACTTC.

This clone has more than one count but fewer than ten. The V gene is TRBV5-1, the J gene TRBJ1-1; the match to TRBD1 covers 7 bases. Germline V CDR1 and CDR2: SGHRS, YFSETQ. The CDR3 consists of 15 residues. Trimming at V came to 0 bases and at J to 7 bases, leaving 9 bases not matched to a gene. This CDR3 reads CASSLGDRAASEAFF. In nucleotides, the CDR3 is TGCGCCAGCAGCTTGGGAGACAGGGCAGCCAGTGAAGCTTTCTTT.